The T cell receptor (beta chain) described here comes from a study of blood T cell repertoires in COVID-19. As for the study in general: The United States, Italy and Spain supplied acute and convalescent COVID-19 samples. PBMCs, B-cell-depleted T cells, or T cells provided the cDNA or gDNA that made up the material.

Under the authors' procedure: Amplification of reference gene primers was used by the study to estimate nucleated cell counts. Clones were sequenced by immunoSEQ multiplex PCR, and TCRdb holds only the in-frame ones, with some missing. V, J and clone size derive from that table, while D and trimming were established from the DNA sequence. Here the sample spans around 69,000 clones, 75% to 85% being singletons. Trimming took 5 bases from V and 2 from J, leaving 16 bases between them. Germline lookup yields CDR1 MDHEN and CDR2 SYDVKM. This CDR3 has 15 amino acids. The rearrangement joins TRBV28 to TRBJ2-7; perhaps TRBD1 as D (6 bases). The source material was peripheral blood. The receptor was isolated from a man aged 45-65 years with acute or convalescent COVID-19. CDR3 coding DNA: TGTGCCAGCAGTCCGACTTGGGGGCGGACCTACGAGCAGTACTTC. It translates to CASSPTWGRTYEQYF. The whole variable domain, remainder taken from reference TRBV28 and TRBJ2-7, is DVKVTQSSRYLVKRTGEKVFLECVQDMDHENMFWYRQDPGLGLRLIYFSYDVKMKEKGDIPEGYSVSREKKERFSLILESASTNQTSMYLCASSPTWGRTYEQYFGPGTRLTVT.